This T cell receptor (beta chain) emerged from a study of T cell repertoires in cytomegalovirus infection. As for this clonotype: The antigen is undetermined.

J was trimmed by 4 bases and V by 6 bases; bases with no gene match: 10. CDR3 length: 15 residues. CDR1 DFQATT and CDR2 SNEGSKA come from the germline V gene (reference sequence). General study findings and limits: Identification of carriers of CMV plus the relevant HLA was achieved through cumulative public TCR beta family frequency.

TCRdb passed the reads through MiXCR, listing each CDR3 protein once. This sample has a few hundred thousand distinct CDR3 sequences, with about 35% found just once. This receptor was obtained from a human donor in good health (CMV status not recorded). Some clones in this sample may be carry-over from other donors' samples. The sample here was cultured PBMCs, taken from culture after CMV antigen stimulation. The chain carries TRBV20-1 and TRBJ2-3; 10 bases are shared with TRBD1. This CDR3 reads CSARTGQGRADTQYF. CDR3 nucleotide sequence: TGCAGTGCCCGCACGGGACAGGGGCGCGCAGATACGCAGTATTTT.